Shown below are 17 T cell receptor beta chains from a single sample sequenced in a study of cytomegalovirus exposure and HLA in healthy donors (dated 2017 in TCRdb). The method behind the library was the immunoSEQ multiplex PCR assay. For the multiplex PCR, a mixture combining 60 forward primers for TCR Vbeta segments and 13 reverse primers for TCR Jbeta segments was used. TCRdb limited this immuneACCESS table to in-frame rearrangements with V and J called. A share of clones is missing; checked studies link under half to unresolved V genes, and the rest is unexplained. The sample table contains about 150,000 clones; only one count was recorded for roughly 80% of them. In total, the top ten clones hold around 4.8% of the sample. The sample was PBMCs. These receptors all come from a man younger than 35 in good health and CMV-seronegative.

The chain carries TRBV11-2 and TRBJ2-2; 11 bases agree with TRBD1. This CDR3 region has 15 residues. CDR1 is SGHAT, CDR2 FQNNGV, per germline. J gave up 6 bases and V 6 bases, and 6 bases lay outside the gene matches. For the CDR3, the DNA is TGTGCCAGCAGATTGGGACAGGGGGTCCCCGGGGAGCTGTTTTTT. Translating it yields CASRLGQGVPGELFF.

V is TRBV18 and J is TRBJ1-1; 9 nucleotides line up with TRBD1. J was trimmed by 5 bases and V by 4 bases; bases with no gene match: 14. This CDR3 contains 17 residues. Germline lookup yields CDR1 KGHSH and CDR2 LQKENI. The CDR3 here is CASSQPGLQGAGTEAFF. The DNA of the CDR3 is TGTGCCAGCTCACAACCAGGGCTACAGGGGGCAGGAACTGAAGCTTTCTTT.

V gene TRBV27 combines with J gene TRBJ2-2, with 7 bases fitting TRBD2. This CDR3 has 16 residues. V lost 3 bases and J lost 5; bases outside the gene matches: 9. The germline CDR1 and CDR2 sequences are MNHEY and SMNVEV (reference sequence). DNA for the CDR3: TGTGCCAGCAGTTTTCTGACTAGCTTAAGGACCGGGGAGCTGTTTTTT. Translated, it gives CASSFLTSLRTGELFF.

J is TRBJ1-6 and V is TRBV27; D is perhaps TRBD1 (5 bases). This CDR3 region has 14 residues. The V gene's germline CDR1 is MNHEY and CDR2 SMNVEV (reference sequence). Trimming removed 6 bases from V and 1 base from J, with 7 bases in between. CDR3 residues: CASSGGSYNSPLHF. CDR3 sequence (DNA): TGTGCCAGCAGCGGGGGTTCCTATAATTCACCCCTCCACTTT.

The J gene is TRBJ1-1, the V gene TRBV7-6; D gene uncertain. Trimming stripped 1 base from V and 5 bases from J, with 8 bases between. The CDR3 length is 13 residues. Per the germline V gene, CDR1 is SGHVS and CDR2 is FNYEAQ. The DNA of the CDR3 is TGTGCCAGCAGCTTAGTTGCGGAGACTGAAGCTTTCTTT. Protein: CASSLVAETEAFF.

This chain uses TRBV9 with TRBJ1-1; perhaps TRBD1 as D (6 bases). The CDR3 totals 15 residues. The V gene lost 0 bases and the J gene lost 1 base, with 10 bases spanning the gap. Per germline, CDR1 SGDLS and CDR2 YYNGEE. Written as DNA, the CDR3 is TGTGCCAGCAGCGTAGACGGACAGCGGAACACTGAAGCTTTCTTT. It is translated as CASSVDGQRNTEAFF.

This clone was picked up a small number of times. The V and J genes are TRBV6-6 and TRBJ1-2, with D possibly matching TRBD1 (6 bases). Germline V gene lookup returns CDR1 MNHNY and CDR2 SVGAGI (reference sequence). This CDR3 region has 11 residues. The V gene lost 6 bases and the J gene lost 10 bases, with 12 bases spanning the gap. For the CDR3, the DNA is TGTGCCAGCAGGTCGACAGGCCTCTACACCTTC. This sequence encodes CASRSTGLYTF.

The chain joins TRBV7-6 to TRBJ2-7; 8 nucleotides agree with TRBD1. Germline CDR1 is SGHVS and CDR2 is FNYEAQ. The CDR3 spans 14 residues. V lost 4 bases to trimming and J lost 6 bases; unmatched junction nucleotides: 8. Here the CDR3 DNA reads TGTGCCAGCAGCTCAACAGGGGGTAGTGGCGAGCAGTACTTC. Protein: CASSSTGGSGEQYF.

The gene calls are TRBV5-5 and TRBJ2-5, with 9 positions matching TRBD1. CDR1 is SGHKS, CDR2 YYEKEE, per germline (reference sequence). The CDR3 has 18 amino acids. Unmatched junction bases numbered 17, after V lost 4 bases and J lost 4 bases. The CDR3 bases are TGTGCCAGCAGCCGTTATCTACCGGGACAGGGTTCGGGAGAGACCCAGTACTTC. It translates to CASSRYLPGQGSGETQYF.

The chain uses TRBV6-5 and TRBJ2-1, with 7 bases aligning to TRBD2. V shed 6 bases and J 8 bases; nucleotides not matched to a gene: 7. The CDR3 runs 13 residues. CDR1 is MNHEY and CDR2 is SVGAGI in the germline V gene. The CDR3 coding sequence is TGTGCCAGCAGAAGCGGGACTTTGGATGAGCAGTTCTTC. It is translated as CASRSGTLDEQFF.

This clone occurred a few times. The chain employs TRBV4-1 and TRBJ2-3; 8 positions match TRBD2. The CDR3 loop spans 18 amino acids. Germline V gene sequence: CDR1 MGHRA, CDR2 YSYEKL. V shed 3 bases and J 1 base; nucleotides not matched to a gene: 12. This CDR3 reads CASSHPLGGSGGTDTQYF. The CDR3 nucleotides are TGCGCCAGCAGCCACCCACTGGGGGGTAGCGGGGGCACAGATACGCAGTATTTT.

This chain uses TRBV15 with TRBJ1-4, with TRBD1 identical over 8 bases. The CDR3 consists of 16 residues. The V and J ends lost 1 base and 5 bases, in that order; junction bases with no gene match: 6. CDR1 and CDR2 (germline): LNHNV, YYDKDF (reference sequence). This CDR3 reads CATSRVRGQGNEKLFF. Written as DNA, the CDR3 is TGTGCCACCAGCAGAGTAAGAGGACAGGGAAATGAAAAACTGTTTTTT.

The sample holds a few counts of this clone. The CDR3: CASSGAGPYEQYF. For the CDR3, the DNA is TGTGCCAGCAGTGGGGCGGGACCCTACGAGCAGTACTTC. The chain has TRBV6-1 and TRBJ2-7, with TRBD2 as a possible D gene (6 bases). CDR1 is MNHNS, CDR2 SASEGT, per germline. V lost 4 bases to trimming and J lost 2 bases, with 9 bases between them. The CDR3 totals 13 residues.

The J gene is TRBJ2-7, the V gene TRBV4-1; D gene uncertain. This CDR3 comprises 14 residues. The V end was cut by 0 bases, the J end by 3 bases, with 9 bases between. Germline-derived CDR1 and CDR2 are MGHRA and YSYEKL. CDR3 loop: CASSQDSLGYEQYF. Written as DNA, the CDR3 is TGCGCCAGCAGCCAAGACAGCCTAGGCTACGAGCAGTACTTC.

V and J are TRBV7-9 and TRBJ2-5, with D perhaps TRBD2 (5 bases). The CDR3 spans 16 residues. V lost 3 bases to trimming and J lost 2 bases, with 16 bases between them. Looked up from germline, CDR1 is SEHNR and CDR2 is FQNEAQ (reference sequence). The CDR3 loop reads CASSFLVSGGQETQYF. The CDR3 DNA is TGTGCCAGCAGCTTTTTAGTGTCAGGAGGACAAGAGACCCAGTACTTC. Full variable domain (outside the CDR3, taken from reference TRBV7-9 and TRBJ2-5): DTGVSQNPRHKITKRGQNVTFRCDPISEHNRLYWYRQTLGQGPEFLTYFQNEAQLEKSRLLSDRFSAERPKGSFSTLEIQRTEQGDSAMYLCASSFLVSGGQETQYFGPGTRLLVL.

This CDR3 is CASSTPGSTETQYF. The CDR3 DNA reads TGCGCCAGCAGCACCCCCGGGAGCACAGAGACCCAGTACTTC. This sequence joins TRBV5-1 and TRBJ2-5, with a possible D match to TRBD2 (6 bases). Trimming removed 4 bases from V and 4 bases from J, with 14 bases in between. The germline CDR1 and CDR2 sequences are SGHRS and YFSETQ. CDR3 length: 14 amino acids.

This clone was observed a few times. The CDR3 nucleotides are TGTGCCAGCAGCTCTTCCGACAGGGCGGATTATGGCTACACCTTC. Its protein is CASSSSDRADYGYTF. J is TRBJ1-2 and V is TRBV9, with 7 bases lining up with TRBD1. The CDR3 has 15 residues. The germline V gene encodes CDR1 SGDLS and CDR2 YYNGEE. Trimming at V came to 4 bases and at J to 5 bases, leaving 11 bases not matched to a gene.